This T cell receptor beta chain stems from a study of OX40 agonist ivuxolimab in advanced cancers. Background on the study: Prior anti-PD-1, anti-PD-L1 or anti-CTLA-4 therapy was allowed; around 40% had some. Regarding the study as a whole: Among expanded peripheral T cells, antigen specificity went undetermined. Low clonal expansion, among the lowest seen, marked partial responders at 0.1-3.0 mg/kg.

With respect to this clone: The antigen remains unidentified.

Trimming took off 0 bases at V and 6 bases at J, with 8 bases between the two ends. Germline loops: CDR1 WNHNN, CDR2 SYGVQD (reference sequence). The length of the CDR3 is 14 residues. Profiled with immunoSEQ multiplex PCR; TCRdb holds only in-frame clones, not every one. The sample yields roughly 96,000 clones, more than 80% seen once. The receptor's source is an adult with an advanced solid tumor such as melanoma, head and neck, liver or kidney cancer. This chain uses TRBV10-1 with TRBJ2-2; D unclear. The sample consisted of CD4+ or CD8+ T cells sorted from blood, taken in a trial of the OX40 agonist ivuxolimab. In DNA form, the CDR3 reads TGCGCCAGCAGTGAGTCGGCGGCAGCCGGGGAGCTGTTTTTT. Encoded protein: CASSESAAAGELFF.